The clone carrying this T cell receptor beta chain was detected ten times or more. This record comes from a study of T cells in Graves' hyperthyroidism and ophthalmopathy. Amplified TCR beta CDR3 regions derived from RNA transcripts. A set of HTBI primers served as the primers for a first-round RT-PCR of the TCR CDR3. TCRdb fed the multiplex PCR reads into MiXCR, producing one record per CDR3 protein. Of around 440,000 distinct CDR3 sequences listed, about 15% are singletons. The CDR3 consists of 14 residues. The germline V gene has CDR1 GTSNPN and CDR2 SVGIG (reference sequence). Trimming stripped 4 bases from V and 4 bases from J, with 16 bases between.

Sequencing input: blood. V usage is TRBV30 and J usage is TRBJ1-2; D remains ambiguous. This TCR was recovered from a woman aged 18-30 years with Graves' hyperthyroidism. CDR3 DNA: TGTGCCTGGAAATATTTGTGGACTCCCTATGGCTACACCTTC. This encodes CAWKYLWTPYGYTF.